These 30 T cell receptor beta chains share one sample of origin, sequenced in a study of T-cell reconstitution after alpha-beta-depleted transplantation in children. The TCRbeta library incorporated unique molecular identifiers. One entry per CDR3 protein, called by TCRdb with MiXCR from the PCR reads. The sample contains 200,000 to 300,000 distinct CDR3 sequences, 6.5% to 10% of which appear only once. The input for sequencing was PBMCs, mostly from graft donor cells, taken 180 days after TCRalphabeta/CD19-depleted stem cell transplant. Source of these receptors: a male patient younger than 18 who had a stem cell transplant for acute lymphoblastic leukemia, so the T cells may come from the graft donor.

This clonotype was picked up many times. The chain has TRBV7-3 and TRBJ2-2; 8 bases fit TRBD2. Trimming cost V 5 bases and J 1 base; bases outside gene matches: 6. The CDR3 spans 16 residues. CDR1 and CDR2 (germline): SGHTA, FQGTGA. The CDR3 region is CASSTAGAWNTGELFF. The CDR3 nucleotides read TGTGCCAGCAGCACAGCGGGAGCCTGGAACACCGGGGAGCTGTTTTTT.

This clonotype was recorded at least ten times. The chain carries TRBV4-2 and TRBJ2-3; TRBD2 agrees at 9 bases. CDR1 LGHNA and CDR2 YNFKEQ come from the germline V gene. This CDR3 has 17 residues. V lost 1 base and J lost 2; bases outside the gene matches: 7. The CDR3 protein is CASSQGETSGFTDTQYF. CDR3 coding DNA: TGTGCCAGCAGCCAAGGGGAGACTAGCGGATTCACAGATACGCAGTATTTT.

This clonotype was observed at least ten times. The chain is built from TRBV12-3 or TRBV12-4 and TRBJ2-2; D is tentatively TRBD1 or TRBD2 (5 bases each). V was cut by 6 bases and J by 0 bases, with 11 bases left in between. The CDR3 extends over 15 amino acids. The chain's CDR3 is CASSLLGANTGELFF. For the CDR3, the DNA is TGTGCCAGCAGCCTTTTGGGGGCGAACACCGGGGAGCTGTTTTTT.

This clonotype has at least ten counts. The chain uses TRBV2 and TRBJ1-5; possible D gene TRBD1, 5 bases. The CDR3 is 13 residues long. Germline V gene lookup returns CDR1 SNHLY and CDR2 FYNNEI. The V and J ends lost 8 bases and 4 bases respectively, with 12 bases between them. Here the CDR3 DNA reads TGTGCCAGCTTGGAGTCAGGGAATCAGCCCCAGCATTTT. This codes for CASLESGNQPQHF.

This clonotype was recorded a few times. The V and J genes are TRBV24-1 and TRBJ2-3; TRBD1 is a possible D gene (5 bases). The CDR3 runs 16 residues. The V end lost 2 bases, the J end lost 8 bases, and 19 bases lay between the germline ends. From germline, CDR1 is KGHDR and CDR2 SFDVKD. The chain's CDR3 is CATSDSQGIGAATQYF. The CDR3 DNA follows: TGTGCCACCAGTGATTCCCAGGGTATCGGTGCGGCTACGCAGTATTTT.

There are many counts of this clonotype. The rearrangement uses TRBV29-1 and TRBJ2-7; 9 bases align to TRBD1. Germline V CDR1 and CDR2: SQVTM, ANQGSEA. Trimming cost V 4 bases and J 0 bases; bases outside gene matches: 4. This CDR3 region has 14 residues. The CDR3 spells CSVAGTGSSYEQYF. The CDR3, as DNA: TGCAGCGTTGCGGGGACAGGGAGCTCCTACGAGCAGTACTTC.

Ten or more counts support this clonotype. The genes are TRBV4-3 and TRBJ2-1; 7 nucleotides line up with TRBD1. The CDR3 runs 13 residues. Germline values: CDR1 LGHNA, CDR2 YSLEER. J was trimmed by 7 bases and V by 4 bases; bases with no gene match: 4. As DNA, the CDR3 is TGCGCCAGCAGCCGGGACAGACTAAATGAGCAGTTCTTC. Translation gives CASSRDRLNEQFF.

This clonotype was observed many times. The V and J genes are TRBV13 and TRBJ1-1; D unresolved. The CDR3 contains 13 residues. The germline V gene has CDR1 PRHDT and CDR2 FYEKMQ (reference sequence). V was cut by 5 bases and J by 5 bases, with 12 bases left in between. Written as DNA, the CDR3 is TGTGCCAGCAGCCACGTGGGGAGGACTGAAGCTTTCTTT. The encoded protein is CASSHVGRTEAFF. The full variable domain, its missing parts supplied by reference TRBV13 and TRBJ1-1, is AAGVIQSPRHLIKEKRETATLKCYPIPRHDTVYWYQQGPGQDPQFLISFYEKMQSDKGSIPDRFSAQQFSDYHSELNMSSLELGDSALYFCASSHVGRTEAFFGQGTRLTVV.

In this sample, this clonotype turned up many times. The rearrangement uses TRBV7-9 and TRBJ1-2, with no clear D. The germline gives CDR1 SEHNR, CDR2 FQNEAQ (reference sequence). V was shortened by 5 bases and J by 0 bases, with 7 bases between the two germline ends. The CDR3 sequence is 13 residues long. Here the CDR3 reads CASSPETNYGYTF. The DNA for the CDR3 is TGTGCCAGCAGCCCGGAGACTAACTATGGCTACACCTTC.

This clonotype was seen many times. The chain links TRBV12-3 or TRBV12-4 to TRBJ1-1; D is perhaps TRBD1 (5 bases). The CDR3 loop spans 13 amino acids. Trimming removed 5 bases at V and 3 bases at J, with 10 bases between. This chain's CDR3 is CASSIKGYTEAFF. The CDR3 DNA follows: TGTGCCAGCAGTATCAAGGGGTACACTGAAGCTTTCTTT.

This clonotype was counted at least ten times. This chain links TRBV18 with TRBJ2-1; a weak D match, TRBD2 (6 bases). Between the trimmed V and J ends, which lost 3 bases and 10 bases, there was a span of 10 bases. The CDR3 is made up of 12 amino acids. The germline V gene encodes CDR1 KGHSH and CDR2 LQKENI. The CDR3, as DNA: TGTGCCAGCTCACCGCGGGGAGAGGAGCAGTTCTTC. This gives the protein CASSPRGEEQFF.

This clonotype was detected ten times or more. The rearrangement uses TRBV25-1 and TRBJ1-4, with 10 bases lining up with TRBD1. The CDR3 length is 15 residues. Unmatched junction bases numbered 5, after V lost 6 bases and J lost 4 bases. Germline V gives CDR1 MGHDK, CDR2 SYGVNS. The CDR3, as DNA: TGTGCCAGCAGCGACAGGGGGCGGTTTAATGAAAAACTGTTTTTT. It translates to CASSDRGRFNEKLFF. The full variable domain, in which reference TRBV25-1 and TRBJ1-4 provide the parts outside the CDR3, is EADIYQTPRYLVIGTGKKITLECSQTMGHDKMYWYQQDPGMELHLIHYSYGVNSTEKGDLSSESTVSRIRTEHFPLTLESARPSHTSQYLCASSDRGRFNEKLFFGSGTQLSVL.

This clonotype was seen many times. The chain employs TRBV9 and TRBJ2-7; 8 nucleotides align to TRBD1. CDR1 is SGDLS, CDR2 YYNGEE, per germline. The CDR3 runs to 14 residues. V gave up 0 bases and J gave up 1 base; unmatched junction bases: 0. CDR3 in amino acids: CASSVGDRSYEQYF. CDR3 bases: TGTGCCAGCAGCGTAGGGGACAGGTCCTACGAGCAGTACTTC.

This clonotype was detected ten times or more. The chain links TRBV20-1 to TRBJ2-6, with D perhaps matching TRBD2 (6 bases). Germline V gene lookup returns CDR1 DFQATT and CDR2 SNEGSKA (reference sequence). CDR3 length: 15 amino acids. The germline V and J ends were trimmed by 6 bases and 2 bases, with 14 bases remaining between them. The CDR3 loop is CSAAGWEAGANVLTF. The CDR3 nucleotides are TGCAGTGCCGCGGGATGGGAAGCTGGGGCCAACGTCCTGACTTTC.

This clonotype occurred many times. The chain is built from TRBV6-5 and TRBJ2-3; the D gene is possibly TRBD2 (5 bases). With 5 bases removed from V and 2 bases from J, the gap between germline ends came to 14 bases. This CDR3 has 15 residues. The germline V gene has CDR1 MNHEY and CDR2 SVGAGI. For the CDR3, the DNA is TGTGCCAGCAGTCCCGGAGGCAGGTTCACAGATACGCAGTATTTT. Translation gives CASSPGGRFTDTQYF.

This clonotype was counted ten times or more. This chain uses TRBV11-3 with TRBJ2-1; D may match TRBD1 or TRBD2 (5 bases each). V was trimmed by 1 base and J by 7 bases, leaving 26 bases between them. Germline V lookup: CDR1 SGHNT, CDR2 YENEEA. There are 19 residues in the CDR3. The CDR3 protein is CASSLVVSGRLIIKNEQFF. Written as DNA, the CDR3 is TGTGCCAGCAGCTTAGTGGTCTCGGGGCGCTTGATAATTAAGAATGAGCAGTTCTTC.

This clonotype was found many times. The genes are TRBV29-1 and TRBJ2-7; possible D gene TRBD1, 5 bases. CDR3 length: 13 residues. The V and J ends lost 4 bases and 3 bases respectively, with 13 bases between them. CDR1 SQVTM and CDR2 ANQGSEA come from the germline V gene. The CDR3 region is CSVVGQGNYEQYF. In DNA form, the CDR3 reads TGCAGCGTTGTGGGGCAGGGTAACTACGAGCAGTACTTC.

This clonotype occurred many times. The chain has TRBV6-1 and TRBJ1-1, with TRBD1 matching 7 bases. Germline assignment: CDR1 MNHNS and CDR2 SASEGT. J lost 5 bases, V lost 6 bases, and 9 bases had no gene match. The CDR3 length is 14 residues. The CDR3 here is CASSPAGGETEAFF. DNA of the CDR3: TGTGCCAGCAGCCCCGCAGGGGGAGAGACTGAAGCTTTCTTT.

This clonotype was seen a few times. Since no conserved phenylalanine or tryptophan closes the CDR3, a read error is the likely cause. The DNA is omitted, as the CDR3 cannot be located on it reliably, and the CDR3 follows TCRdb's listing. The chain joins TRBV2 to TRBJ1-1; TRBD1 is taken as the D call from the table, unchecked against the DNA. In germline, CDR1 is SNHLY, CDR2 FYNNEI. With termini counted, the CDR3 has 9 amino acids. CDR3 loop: CASIPTGRL.

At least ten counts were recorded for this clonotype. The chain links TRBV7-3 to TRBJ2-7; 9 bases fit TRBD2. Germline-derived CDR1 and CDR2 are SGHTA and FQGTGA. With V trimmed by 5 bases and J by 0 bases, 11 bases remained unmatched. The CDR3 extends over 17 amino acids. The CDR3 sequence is CASSLITSGQSSYEQYF. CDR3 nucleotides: TGTGCCAGCAGCCTCATTACTAGCGGGCAGAGCTCCTACGAGCAGTACTTC. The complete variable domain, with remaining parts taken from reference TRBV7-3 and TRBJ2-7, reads GAGVSQTPSNKVTEKGKYVELRCDPISGHTALYWYRQSLGQGPEFLIYFQGTGAADDSGLPNDRFFAVRPEGSVSTLKIQRTERGDSAVYLCASSLITSGQSSYEQYFGPGTRLTVT.

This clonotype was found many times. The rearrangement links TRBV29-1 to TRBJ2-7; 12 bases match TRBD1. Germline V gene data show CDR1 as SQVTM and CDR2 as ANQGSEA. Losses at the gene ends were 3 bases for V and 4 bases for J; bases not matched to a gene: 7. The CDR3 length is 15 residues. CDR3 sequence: CSVEWGDRGQYEQYF. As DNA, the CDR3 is TGCAGCGTTGAGTGGGGGGACAGGGGGCAGTACGAGCAGTACTTC.

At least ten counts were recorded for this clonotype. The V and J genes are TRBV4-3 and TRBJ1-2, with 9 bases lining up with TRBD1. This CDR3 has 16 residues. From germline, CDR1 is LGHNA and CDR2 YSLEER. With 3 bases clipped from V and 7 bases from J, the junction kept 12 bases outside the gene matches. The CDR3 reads CASSHLLGTGYGGYTF. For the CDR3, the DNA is TGCGCCAGCAGCCACCTCTTAGGGACAGGGTACGGTGGCTACACCTTC.

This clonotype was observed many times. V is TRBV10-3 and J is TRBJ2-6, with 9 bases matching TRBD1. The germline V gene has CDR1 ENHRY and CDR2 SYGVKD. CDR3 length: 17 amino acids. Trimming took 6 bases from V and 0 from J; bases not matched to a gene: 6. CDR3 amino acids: CAIRRQGGFSGANVLTF. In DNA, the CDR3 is TGTGCCATCAGAAGACAGGGGGGGTTCTCTGGGGCCAACGTCCTGACTTTC.

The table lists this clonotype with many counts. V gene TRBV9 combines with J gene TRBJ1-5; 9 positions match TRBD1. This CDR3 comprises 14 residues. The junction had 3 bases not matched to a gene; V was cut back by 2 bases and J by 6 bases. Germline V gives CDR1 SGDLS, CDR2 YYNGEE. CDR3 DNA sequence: TGTGCCAGCAGCGTGGGACAGGGAGGTCAGCCCCAGCATTTT. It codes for CASSVGQGGQPQHF.

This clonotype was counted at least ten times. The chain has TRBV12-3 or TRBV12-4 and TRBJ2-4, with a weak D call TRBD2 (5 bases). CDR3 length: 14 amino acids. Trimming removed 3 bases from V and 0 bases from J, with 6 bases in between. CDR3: CASSFGIAKNIQYF. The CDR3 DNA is TGTGCCAGCAGTTTCGGGATAGCCAAAAACATTCAGTACTTC.

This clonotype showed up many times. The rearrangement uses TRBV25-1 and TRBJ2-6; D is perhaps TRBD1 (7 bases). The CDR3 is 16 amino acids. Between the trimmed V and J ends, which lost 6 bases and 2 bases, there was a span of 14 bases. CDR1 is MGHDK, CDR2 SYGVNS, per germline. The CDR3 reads CASRSGQGAGANVLTF. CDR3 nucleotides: TGTGCCAGCAGGAGCGGGCAGGGGGCTGGGGCCAACGTCCTGACTTTC.

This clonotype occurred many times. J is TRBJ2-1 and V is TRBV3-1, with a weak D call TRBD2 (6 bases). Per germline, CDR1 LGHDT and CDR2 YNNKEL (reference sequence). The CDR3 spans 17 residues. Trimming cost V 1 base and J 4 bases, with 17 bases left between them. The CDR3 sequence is CASSQVGGATLYNEQFF. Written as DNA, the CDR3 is TGTGCCAGCAGCCAAGTAGGAGGGGCGACCCTTTACAATGAGCAGTTCTTC.

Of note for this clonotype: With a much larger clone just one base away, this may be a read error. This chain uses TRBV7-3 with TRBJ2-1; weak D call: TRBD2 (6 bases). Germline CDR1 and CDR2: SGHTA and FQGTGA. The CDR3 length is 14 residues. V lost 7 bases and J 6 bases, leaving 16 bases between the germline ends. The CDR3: CASNHSGVSNEQFF. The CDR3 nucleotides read TGTGCCAGCAATCACTCGGGAGTATCCAATGAGCAGTTCTTC.

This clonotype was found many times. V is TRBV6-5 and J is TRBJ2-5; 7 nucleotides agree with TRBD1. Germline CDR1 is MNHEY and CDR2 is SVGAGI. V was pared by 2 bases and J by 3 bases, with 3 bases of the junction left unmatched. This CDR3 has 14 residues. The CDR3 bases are TGTGCCAGCAGTTACCTTGACAGGGAAGAGACCCAGTACTTC. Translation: CASSYLDREETQYF.

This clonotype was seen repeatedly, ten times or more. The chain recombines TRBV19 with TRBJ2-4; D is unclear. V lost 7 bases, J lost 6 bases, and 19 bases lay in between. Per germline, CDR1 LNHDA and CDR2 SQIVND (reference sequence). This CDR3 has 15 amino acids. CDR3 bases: TGTGCCAGTAACCCCGGGCCCAGGTCCTCAAACATTCAGTACTTC. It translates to CASNPGPRSSNIQYF.